These 14 T cell receptor beta chains originate from one sample sequenced in a study of T cell repertoires and HLA-DP antigens. No antigen has been identified for these receptors. TCRdb's table, derived via immunoSEQ multiplex PCR, lists solely in-frame clones and lacks some. The data contain about 120,000 clones, around 92% of them singletons. Sequences were obtained from CD4+ T cells from PBMCs. These receptors were taken from a woman aged 18-35 years in good health and CMV-seronegative.

Worth noting for this clone: This specimen includes other DNA sequences encoding the same CDR3. This chain joins TRBV25-1 and TRBJ2-1; D not resolved. V dropped 3 bases and J dropped 8 bases, with 5 bases sitting between them. The CDR3 runs 11 residues. Germline loops: CDR1 MGHDK, CDR2 SYGVNS. CDR3 sequence reads: CASSESYEQFF. The CDR3 nucleotides are TGTGCCAGCAGTGAGAGCTATGAGCAGTTCTTC.

The chain has TRBV28 and TRBJ2-7; weak D call: TRBD1 (5 bases). This CDR3 has 14 amino acids. Germline V gene sequence: CDR1 MDHEN, CDR2 SYDVKM. V was pared by 5 bases and J by 7 bases, with 18 bases between. This CDR3 reads CASSPARQGGEQYV. The CDR3 DNA reads as TGTGCCAGCAGTCCCGCCCGCCAGGGTGGGGAGCAGTACGTC.

The chain employs TRBV6-5 and TRBJ2-7, with 9 nucleotides matching TRBD1. Looked up from germline, CDR1 is MNHEY and CDR2 is SVGAGI. The junction had 9 bases not matched to a gene; V was cut back by 5 bases and J by 4 bases. The CDR3 is 15 amino acids. CDR3 amino acids: CASSTTGTGLYEQYF. DNA of the CDR3: TGTGCCAGCAGTACCACCGGGACAGGGCTGTACGAGCAGTACTTC.

The CDR3 DNA reads as TGTGCCAGCAGCCAGACGGACAGCAACACCGGGGAGCTGTTTTTT. Encoded protein: CASSQTDSNTGELFF. This chain connects TRBV4-2 to TRBJ2-2, with D perhaps matching TRBD1 (6 bases). The CDR3 is 15 residues long. The ends were cut back, 3 bases at V and 2 bases at J, with 10 bases in the middle. CDR1 LGHNA and CDR2 YNFKEQ come from the germline V gene.

This clone was seen a single time. This CDR3 reads CASSLAPDRNSGNTIYF. The CDR3 DNA reads TGCGCCAGCAGCTTGGCCCCGGACAGGAACTCTGGAAACACCATATATTTT. The rearrangement uses TRBV5-1 and TRBJ1-3; 7 bases match TRBD1. CDR1 is SGHRS, CDR2 YFSETQ, per germline. V was clipped by 0 bases and J by 0 bases; unmatched bases: 6. The CDR3 length is 17 residues. Based on the CDR3 plus reference TRBV5-1 and TRBJ1-3, the full variable domain is KAGVTQTPRYLIKTRGQQVTLSCSPISGHRSVSWYQQTPGQGLQFLFEYFSETQRNKGNFPGRFSGRQFSNSRSEMNVSTLELGDSALYLCASSLAPDRNSGNTIYFGEGSWLTVV.

V and J are TRBV5-1 and TRBJ2-1; D gene uncertain. Per the germline V gene, CDR1 is SGHRS and CDR2 is YFSETQ. This CDR3 has 13 amino acids. The ends were cut back, 2 bases at V and 7 bases at J, with 10 bases in the middle. The CDR3, as DNA: TGCGCCAGCAGCTTCGGCCTCGCAAATGAGCAGTTCTTC. Translation gives CASSFGLANEQFF.

The chain has TRBV5-8 and TRBJ1-5; 10 bases match TRBD1. Germline assignment: CDR1 SGHTS and CDR2 YDEGEE. The CDR3 totals 16 residues. The V segment lost 4 bases and the J segment 1 base; nucleotides outside the gene matches: 5. DNA for the CDR3: TGTGCCAGCAGCGTTCGACAGGGGGCCAGCAATCAGCCCCAGCATTTT. Residues: CASSVRQGASNQPQHF.

The rearrangement links TRBV7-9 to TRBJ2-2, with 8 bases identical to TRBD1. This CDR3 has 18 amino acids. The germline gives CDR1 SEHNR, CDR2 FQNEAQ (reference sequence). The V segment lost 5 bases and the J segment 3 bases; nucleotides outside the gene matches: 14. The CDR3 DNA follows: TGTGCCAGCAGCCCCCAACTGGACAGGGAATGGGACACCGGGGAGCTGTTTTTT. Its protein product is CASSPQLDREWDTGELFF.

The chain couples TRBV9 to TRBJ2-1, with 7 bases aligning to TRBD2. This CDR3 region has 15 residues. Germline V CDR1 and CDR2: SGDLS, YYNGEE. V trimming: 1 base; J trimming: 1 base; junction bases outside the gene matches: 2. CDR3 sequence reads: CASSVLGGSYNEQFF. The DNA of the CDR3 is TGTGCCAGCAGCGTATTGGGGGGGTCCTACAATGAGCAGTTCTTC.

The chain has TRBV27 and TRBJ2-7; the match to TRBD2 covers 8 bases. The CDR3 runs to 15 residues. Germline V gives CDR1 MNHEY, CDR2 SMNVEV (reference sequence). V dropped 6 bases and J dropped 0; count of bases not matched to a gene: 7. The CDR3, as DNA: TGTGCCAGCAGGGAACTAGCGGAAATCTCCTACGAGCAGTACTTC. As protein: CASRELAEISYEQYF.

The chain carries TRBV5-1 and TRBJ2-1; D is undetermined. Trimming removed 1 base at V and 9 bases at J, with 11 bases between. Germline V gives CDR1 SGHRS, CDR2 YFSETQ. CDR3 length equals 13 residues. CDR3 residues: CASSLLSQLEQFF. In DNA form, the CDR3 reads TGCGCCAGCAGCTTGTTATCTCAGCTTGAGCAGTTCTTC.

This chain connects TRBV5-5 to TRBJ2-7; 9 bases are a match to TRBD2. The CDR3 totals 14 residues. The V and J ends lost 4 bases and 8 bases, in that order; junction bases with no gene match: 10. The germline V gene has CDR1 SGHKS and CDR2 YYEKEE (reference sequence). The CDR3 DNA is TGTGCCAGCAGCCCGGCGGGGGGGACAGTGCAGCAGTACGTC. The encoded protein is CASSPAGGTVQQYV.

The chain has TRBV15 and TRBJ2-7; D call uncertain. The V and J ends lost 2 bases and 6 bases respectively, with 20 bases between them. The CDR3 has 16 amino acids. From germline, CDR1 is LNHNV and CDR2 YYDKDF (reference sequence). The CDR3, as DNA: TGTGCCACCAGCAGATCACCGTCCCTAGGGAATATCGAGCAGTACTTC. Its translation is CATSRSPSLGNIEQYF.

V usage is TRBV5-1 and J usage is TRBJ2-3; 7 nucleotides align to TRBD1. Trimming at V came to 5 bases and at J to 4 bases, leaving 4 bases not matched to a gene. The CDR3 runs to 13 residues. Germline V gene data show CDR1 as SGHRS and CDR2 as YFSETQ. CDR3 amino acids: CASRRGRSDTQYF. Written as DNA, the CDR3 is TGCGCCAGCAGGAGGGGGCGATCAGATACGCAGTATTTT.